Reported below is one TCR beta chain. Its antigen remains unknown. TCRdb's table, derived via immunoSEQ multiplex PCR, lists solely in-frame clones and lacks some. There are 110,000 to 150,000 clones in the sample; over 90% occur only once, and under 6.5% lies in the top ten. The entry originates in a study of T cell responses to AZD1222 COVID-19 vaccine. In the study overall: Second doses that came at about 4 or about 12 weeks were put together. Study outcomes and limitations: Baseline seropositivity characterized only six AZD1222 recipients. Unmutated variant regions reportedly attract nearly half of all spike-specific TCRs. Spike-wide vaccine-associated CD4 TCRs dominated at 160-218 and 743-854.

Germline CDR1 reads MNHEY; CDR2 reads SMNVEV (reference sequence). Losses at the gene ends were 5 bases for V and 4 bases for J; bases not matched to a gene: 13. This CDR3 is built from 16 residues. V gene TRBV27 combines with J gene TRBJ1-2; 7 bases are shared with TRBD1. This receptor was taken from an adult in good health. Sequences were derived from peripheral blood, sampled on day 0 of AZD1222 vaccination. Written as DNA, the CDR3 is TGTGCCAGCAGTACTGGGGACAGCCCGGGAGGCTATGGCTACACCTTC. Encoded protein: CASSTGDSPGGYGYTF.